This TCR beta chain was recorded in a study of blood T cell repertoires in COVID-19. On the study more broadly: Sites in the United States, Italy and Spain provided acute and convalescent COVID-19 samples.

Generated by immunoSEQ multiplex PCR, the TCRdb table keeps only in-frame clones and is missing some. Of under 200,000 clones in the sample, around nine tenths were seen once. Germline CDR1 is MNHEY and CDR2 is SVGAGI. Trimming cost V 7 bases and J 4 bases, with 17 bases left between them. The CDR3 covers 15 residues. This clonotype was sampled from a man between 50 and 59 years old with acute or convalescent COVID-19. The specimen sequenced was peripheral blood. The chain couples TRBV6-5 to TRBJ1-3, with a tentative D call TRBD1 (6 bases). CDR3 coding DNA: TGTGCCAGCACGTTTCAGGGGTACGGAGGAAACACCATATATTTT. The encoded protein is CASTFQGYGGNTIYF.